Listed below are T cell receptor beta chains from one sample, sequenced in a study of OX40 agonist ivuxolimab in advanced cancers. Clones were read by immunoSEQ multiplex PCR, and TCRdb kept only the in-frame ones, dropping some. This table has tens of thousands of clones, nearly 90% appearing once. Sample: CD4+ or CD8+ T cells sorted from blood, taken in a trial of the OX40 agonist ivuxolimab. The receptors come from an adult with an advanced solid tumor such as melanoma, head and neck, liver or kidney cancer. The CDR3 runs from the conserved cysteine through the conserved F or W. D genes are given only for firm matches. Clone size, where shown, is once, few, many, or a class for clones that have expanded.

CDR3 protein,CDR3 DNA,clone size,D gene,V gene,J gene
CASSVAPGENTDTQYF,TGCGCCAGCAGCGTGGCCCCCGGGGAAAATACAGATACGCAGTATTTT,-,-,TRBV10-2,TRBJ2-3
CATLLAGEETQYF,TGTGCCACCTTACTAGCGGGGGAAGAGACCCAGTACTTC,once,TRBD2,TRBV2,TRBJ2-5
CASSLRGARNTEAFF,TGTGCCAGCAGCTTGCGCGGGGCGAGGAACACTGAAGCTTTCTTT,-,-,TRBV7-8,TRBJ1-1
CASSRRDSFREKLFF,TGTGCCAGCAGCAGACGGGACAGCTTTAGGGAAAAACTGTTTTTT,-,TRBD1,TRBV5-6,TRBJ1-4
CASSMGRPSTDTQYF,TGCGCCAGCAGCATGGGACGGCCTAGCACAGATACGCAGTATTTT,once,-,TRBV5-1,TRBJ2-3
CASSYSTASSYEQYF,TGTGCCAGCAGTTACTCGACGGCCTCAAGCTACGAGCAGTACTTC,few,-,TRBV6-5,TRBJ2-7
CASSLGLRRRVGGYGYTF,TGTGCCAGCAGCTTAGGACTCAGACGGAGAGTAGGAGGCTATGGCTACACCTTC,once,-,TRBV7-9,TRBJ1-2
CASSSGTHTQYF,TGTGCCAGCAGTTCCGGGACCCATACGCAGTATTTT,-,-,TRBV7-3,TRBJ2-3
CASSALDTQYF,TGTGCCAGCAGCGCCCTGGATACGCAGTATTTT,-,-,TRBV7-2,TRBJ2-3
CASMLRGFDQPQHF,TGTGCTAGCATGTTGAGGGGGTTCGATCAGCCCCAGCATTTT,-,-,TRBV5-6,TRBJ1-5
CAISSGDLNSGNTIYF,TGTGCCATCAGTAGTGGAGATCTGAACTCTGGAAACACCATATATTTT,-,-,TRBV10-3,TRBJ1-3
CASSAATEAFF,TGCGCCAGCAGCGCCGCCACTGAAGCTTTCTTT,-,-,TRBV5-1,TRBJ1-1
CASSLGGPPMVAQYF,TGCGCCAGCAGCTTAGGGGGCCCCCCAATGGTGGCCCAGTACTTC,once,TRBD1,TRBV5-1,TRBJ2-5